The 4 T cell receptor beta chains below were found in one sample sequenced in a study of shared clonotypes between healthy human individuals (dated by TCRdb to about 2020). Libraries were made using the immunoSEQ multiplex PCR assay. Not all clones reach the TCRdb copy of this immuneACCESS table, which keeps in-frame sequences only. Checked studies attribute under half of the gap to unresolved V genes and leave the rest unexplained. This sample gives about 490,000 clones in total; 70% to 80% of them show up just once. About 12% of the sample rests with the top ten. The sample comprised PBMCs. Receptors originate from a woman in her thirties or forties in good health. Some clones in this sample may be carry-over from other donors' samples.

V and J are TRBV7-9 and TRBJ2-5; D ambiguous. In germline, CDR1 is SEHNR, CDR2 FQNEAQ (reference sequence). Trimming removed 0 bases from V and 0 bases from J, with 17 bases in between. This CDR3 has 18 amino acids. The CDR3 DNA follows: TGTGCCAGCAGCTTAGCGCGGCCTGGACGGAAGTACCAAGAGACCCAGTACTTC. Residues: CASSLARPGRKYQETQYF.

The V gene is TRBV10-3, the J gene TRBJ1-3; a possible D gene is TRBD1 (6 bases). Germline V gene data show CDR1 as ENHRY and CDR2 as SYGVKD. Trimming removed 6 bases at V and 1 base at J, with 10 bases between. CDR3 length equals 14 residues. The CDR3 DNA reads TGTGCCATCAGGAGACAGGTTTCTGGAAACACCATATATTTT. Protein: CAIRRQVSGNTIYF.

This clone was observed once. The rearrangement joins TRBV19 to TRBJ1-5; TRBD1 aligns across 7 bases. The trim removed 0 bases at V and 7 bases at J, leaving 9 bases unmatched. The CDR3 length is 16 residues. Germline values: CDR1 LNHDA, CDR2 SQIVND (reference sequence). CDR3 bases: TGTGCCAGTAGTATAGAGGGGACAGCCCCGTGGCAGCCCCAGCATTTT. Protein sequence: CASSIEGTAPWQPQHF.

The chain's CDR3 is CASSLSPRSSGNTIYF. CDR3 DNA: TGTGCCAGCAGCTTAAGTCCCAGAAGCTCTGGAAACACCATATATTTT. The genes are TRBV11-2 and TRBJ1-3; the D is unclear. The CDR3 runs 16 residues. V shed 2 bases and J shed 0 bases, with 11 bases lying between them. CDR1 is SGHAT and CDR2 is FQNNGV in the germline V gene.